Sequencing of this TCR beta chain was carried out in a study of T-cell memory formation after mild COVID-19. Study observations and caveats: CD4+ contracting clones were found mainly in CM and EM, and CD8+ ones in EMRA. The study detected some responding clones in pre-infection memory, suggesting cross-reactive memory joined.

Only a few counts were recorded for this clonotype. What it binds is unknown. Trimming stripped 1 base from V and 4 bases from J, with 26 bases between. Germline V gene data show CDR1 as SGHVS and CDR2 as FNYEAQ. This CDR3 has 19 residues. TCRdb independently ran MiXCR on the 5' RACE reads; one entry per CDR3 protein. Of about 470,000 distinct CDR3 sequences listed, roughly 25% were seen once; the top ten hold approximately 13%. Sequenced sample: PBMCs or a T cell subset sorted from them (not recorded which). The V and J genes are TRBV7-6 and TRBJ2-7; a weak D match, TRBD2 (6 bases). The receptor's source is an adult woman who had mild COVID-19 (a few samples of this study predate the infection). Cell type and time point are not known. CDR3 sequence reads: CASSLGSGRQVAGSYEQYF. The CDR3 bases are TGTGCCAGCAGCTTAGGATCCGGGAGACAAGTTGCTGGATCTTACGAGCAGTACTTC.